Listed below are T cell receptor beta chains from one sample, sequenced in a study of T-cell reconstitution after alpha-beta-depleted transplantation in children. TCRdb itself ran the PCR reads through MiXCR, one entry per CDR3 protein. The table records 490,000 or so distinct CDR3 sequences, over 9.5% of them present only once. Sequencing was performed on PBMCs, taken before TCRalphabeta/CD19-depleted stem cell transplant. These TCRs come from a child aged 2-9 years with inherited bone marrow failure, due to receive a stem cell transplant. The CDR3 runs from the conserved cysteine through the conserved F or W. The D gene is left open where the match is weak. A clone size is listed for some rows: how often the clone was seen (once, few, many), or a class if it is expanded.

d_call	v_call	j_call	clone_size	cdr3_nt	cdr3_aa
-	TRBV4-2	TRBJ2-7	many	TGTGCCAGCGGCGTAACTGAGGGCTACGAGCAGTACTTC	CASGVTEGYEQYF
-	TRBV29-1	TRBJ1-1	many	TGCAGCGCTGCTAGTGGGGGTAACACTGAAGCTTTCTTT	CSAASGGNTEAFF
TRBD1	TRBV30	TRBJ1-1	few	TGTGCCCTACAGGGGGTGGCTGAAGCTTTCTTT	CALQGVAEAFF
TRBD1	TRBV14	TRBJ2-7	many	TGTGCCAGCAGCCAAACGTGCAGGGGGCTAGGGGACGAGCAGTACTTC	CASSQTCRGLGDEQYF
-	TRBV7-2	TRBJ2-2	many	TGTGCCAGCAGCTTAGTGGTTAGCGGATCCGGGGAGCTGTTTTTT	CASSLVVSGSGELFF
TRBD2	TRBV29-1	TRBJ2-1	once	TGCAGCGTTGAAGGGGGGGGGAATGAGCAGTTCTTC	CSVEGGGNEQFF
-	TRBV10-3	TRBJ1-1	-	TGTGCCATCAGTGATCAGGGGAACACTGAAGCTTTCTTT	CAISDQGNTEAFF
-	TRBV4-3	TRBJ2-3	many	TGCGCCAGCAGCCAAGATATGGCCACAGATACGCAGTATTTT	CASSQDMATDTQYF
-	TRBV27	TRBJ1-1	many	TGTGCCAGCAGTTTGGCCTCAAACCGGTGGACTGAAGCTTTCTTT	CASSLASNRWTEAFF
TRBD1	TRBV4-1	TRBJ2-2	-	TGCGCCGGCAGCCCGGGGACAGCGAACACCGGGGAGCTGTTTTTT	CAGSPGTANTGELFF
-	TRBV23-1	TRBJ2-1	few	TGCGCCAGCAGTCAATCGCCTACGGGCCGTACCTACAATGAGCAGTTCTTC	CASSQSPTGRTYNEQFF
-	TRBV12-3/TRBV12-4	TRBJ1-5	many	TGTGCCAGCAGTTTAGGGGGGGGGCGTAGCAATCAGCCCCAGCATTTT	CASSLGGGRSNQPQHF
-	TRBV7-2	TRBJ2-5	few	TGTGCCACCTCCAGGGACTGGGAAGAGACCCAGTACTTC	CATSRDWEETQYF
-	TRBV6-2/TRBV6-3	TRBJ2-5	many	TGTGCCAGCTTAGGCAGCCAAGAGACCCAGTACTTC	CASLGSQETQYF
-	TRBV5-5	TRBJ2-1	many	TGTGCCGGATCTCCGAACCCCTACAATGAGCAGTTCTTC	CAGSPNPYNEQFF
-	TRBV7-2	TRBJ2-5	-	TGTGCCAGCAGCTTAGCGGCCCCGGGGGCACTTTATAGGGGCCAGTACTTC	CASSLAAPGALYRGQYF
-	TRBV9	TRBJ2-2	many	TGTGCCAGCAGCGTAGACTTAGGGAACACCGGGGAGCTGTTTTTT	CASSVDLGNTGELFF
TRBD1	TRBV5-1	TRBJ2-5	many	TGCGCCAGCAGCCCGCACGGGCCGGGACAGGGACAAGAGACCCAGTACTTC	CASSPHGPGQGQETQYF
-	TRBV10-2	TRBJ2-2	-	TGCGCCAGCGGGGTCGGAGGGCCCACCGGGGAGCTGTTTTTT	CASGVGGPTGELFF
-	TRBV15	TRBJ1-1	many	TGTGCCACCAGCGTATCGGGAGTAGAAGCTTTCTTT	CATSVSGVEAFF
TRBD2	TRBV7-9	TRBJ2-2	-	TGTGCCAGCAGACAAGCGGGGGTTAACACCGGGGAGCTGTTTTTT	CASRQAGVNTGELFF
-	TRBV29-1	TRBJ2-7	-	TGCAGCGTCCAGGGCTACAACTACGAGCAGTACTTC	CSVQGYNYEQYF
-	TRBV7-2	TRBJ2-2	few	TGTGCCAGCAGCGAACCGAACACCGGGGAGCTGTTTTTT	CASSEPNTGELFF
TRBD2	TRBV5-1	TRBJ2-1	few	TGCGCCAGCAGCCGCCGGGTAGCGGGAGGTAGTGAGGAGCAGTTCTTC	CASSRRVAGGSEEQFF
-	TRBV6-1	TRBJ2-1	many	TGTGCCAGCAGTGAGGGCGACAGCTACAATGAGCAGTTCTTC	CASSEGDSYNEQFF
TRBD2	TRBV27	TRBJ2-3	few	TGTGCCAGCAGTTTCGGGACTAGCGGGAGATGGGTCACAGATACGCAGTATTTT	CASSFGTSGRWVTDTQYF
TRBD2	TRBV18	TRBJ2-1	-	TGTGCCAGCTCACCAAGTAGCGGGAGGGACTACAATGAGCAGTTCTTC	CASSPSSGRDYNEQFF
-	TRBV20-1	TRBJ1-4	many	TGCAGTGCTAGTCGGCCCGACGGGGGAAAACTGTTTTTT	CSASRPDGGKLFF
-	TRBV9	TRBJ2-7	many	TGTGCCAGCAGCGCCACCGGGGACCCCGACGAGCAGTACTTC	CASSATGDPDEQYF
TRBD2	TRBV2	TRBJ2-5	many	TGTGCCAGCAGTGAATGGGCGGGAGTGCTAGAGACCCAGTACTTC	CASSEWAGVLETQYF
-	TRBV5-1	TRBJ2-1	many	TGCGCCAGCAGCTTGGAGCCTCTGGGCTACAATGAGCAGTTCTTC	CASSLEPLGYNEQFF
TRBD2	TRBV10-3	TRBJ2-7	many	TGTGCCATCAGTGAGGATGATAGCGGGAGACTAGGCGAGCAGTACTTC	CAISEDDSGRLGEQYF
-	TRBV21-1	TRBJ1-5	many	TGTGCCAGCAGCCCGAAGAGGAACAGGGGGAGGGGTCAGCCCCAGCATTTT	CASSPKRNRGRGQPQHF
TRBD2	TRBV6-1	TRBJ2-5	many	TGTGCCAGCAGTGAACTAGCGGGAGTTGGAGAGACCCAGTACTTC	CASSELAGVGETQYF
-	TRBV20-1	TRBJ2-7	few	TGCAGTGCTAGAGATTCAAGCCCTGGATGGTACGAGCAGTACTTC	CSARDSSPGWYEQYF
-	TRBV4-3	TRBJ1-6	few	TGCGCCAGCAGCCAAAGTAGGGGGATGGCACCCCTCCACTTT	CASSQSRGMAPLHF
TRBD1	TRBV5-1	TRBJ2-3	many	TGCGCCAGCAGCCCCGGACAGGTCACAGATACGCAGTATTTT	CASSPGQVTDTQYF
-	TRBV29-1	TRBJ2-7	many	TGCAGCGTTGTGGGGGGTGGCAGGGGAAGCGAGCAGTACTTC	CSVVGGGRGSEQYF
TRBD1	TRBV7-2	TRBJ2-7	few	TGTGCCAGCAGCGCCATGGGACAGGTTCTCGCCGAGCAGTACTTC	CASSAMGQVLAEQYF
-	TRBV14	TRBJ2-1	-	TGTGCCAGCCAACGGGCGACCGGTTACAATGAGCAGTTCTTC	CASQRATGYNEQFF
-	TRBV7-8	TRBJ2-1	many	TGTGCCAGCAGCCTCTCGTGGGGCCTCCACAATGAGCAGTTCTTC	CASSLSWGLHNEQFF
-	TRBV10-2	TRBJ2-5	few	TGCGCCACCCACCAAGAGACCCAGTACTTC	CATHQETQYF
-	TRBV9	TRBJ2-4	many	TGTGCCAGCAGCCAGTTGAGGGTCCAAAACATTCAGTACTTC	CASSQLRVQNIQYF
-	TRBV21-1	TRBJ2-5	many	TGTGCCAGCAGCCAAAAGGGAGGGGGACTAGCGGGAGATGAGACCCAGTACTTC	CASSQKGGGLAGDETQYF
-	TRBV6-5	TRBJ2-7	many	TGTGCCAGCAGTTCCCGACAGGGTACACCGGGACTGCTCTACGAGCAGTACTTC	CASSSRQGTPGLLYEQYF
-	TRBV24-1	TRBJ2-1	few	TGTGCCACCAGTGATTTATGGTCTGAGCAGTTCTTC	CATSDLWSEQFF
-	TRBV5-1	TRBJ2-3	many	TGCGCCAGCAGCTTGGAGCTGGGAGCGGGAGATACGCAGTATTTT	CASSLELGAGDTQYF